Judged by abundance, the clone carrying this T cell receptor beta chain is medium-sized. The J segment lost 2 bases and the V segment lost 3 bases, leaving 4 bases of the junction unmatched. The CDR3 consists of 16 residues. The germline V gene encodes CDR1 SGHAT and CDR2 FQNNGV. Generated by immunoSEQ multiplex PCR, the TCRdb table keeps only in-frame clones and is missing some. The sample holds 60,000 or so clones, 91% seen once. The record originates from a study of T cell changes during pregnancy in multiple sclerosis. This receptor was identified in a female donor with multiple sclerosis, enrolled in a pregnancy study. The source was peripheral blood, collected before pregnancy. The genes are TRBV11-2 and TRBJ2-7; 13 bases line up with TRBD2. In DNA form, the CDR3 reads TGTGCCAGCAGCTTCACTAGCGGGGGGGTACCCTACGAGCAGTACTTC. It specifies CASSFTSGGVPYEQYF.